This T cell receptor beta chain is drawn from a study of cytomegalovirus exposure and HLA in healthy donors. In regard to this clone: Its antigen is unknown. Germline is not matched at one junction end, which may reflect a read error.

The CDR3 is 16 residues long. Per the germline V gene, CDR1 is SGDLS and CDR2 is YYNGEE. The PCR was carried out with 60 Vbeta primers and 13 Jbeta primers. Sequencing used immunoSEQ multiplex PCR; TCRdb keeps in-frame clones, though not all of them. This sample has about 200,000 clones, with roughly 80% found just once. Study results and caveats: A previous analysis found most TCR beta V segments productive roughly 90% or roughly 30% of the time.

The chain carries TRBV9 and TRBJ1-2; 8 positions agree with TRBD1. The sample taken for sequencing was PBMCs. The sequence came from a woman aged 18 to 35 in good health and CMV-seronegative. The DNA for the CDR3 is TGTGCCGGCAGCGTAGGCCCCACTCAGGGGGCGTATGGCTACACCTTC. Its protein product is CAGSVGPTQGAYGYTF.